The entry below gives a single TCR beta chain sequence along with its context. This entry comes from a study of blood T cell repertoires in COVID-19. CDR3 length: 16 residues. CDR1 is SSHAT, CDR2 FNYEAQ, per germline (reference sequence). How the authors handled the data: Using reference gene primer amplification, nucleated cell counts were estimated. Sequencing was performed with immunoSEQ multiplex PCR; in TCRdb, only in-frame clones are kept and a portion is missing. V and J calls and clone size come straight from that table; D and trimming were deduced from the DNA. Found here are around 250,000 clones, 70% to 90% of them singletons; the top ten hold around 1.8%.

The TCR was taken from a woman between 50 and 59 years old who had recovered from COVID-19. The V and J genes are TRBV7-7 and TRBJ2-2; 10 nucleotides line up with TRBD2. Sequenced sample: PBMCs or T cells enriched from blood (not recorded which). CDR3 region: CATRKSGRGTAGELFF. Written as DNA, the CDR3 is TGTGCTACCCGAAAGAGCGGGAGGGGGACCGCCGGGGAGCTGTTTTTT.